This is a list of T cell receptor beta chains from one sample in a study of T cell changes during pregnancy in multiple sclerosis. Measured with immunoSEQ multiplex PCR; TCRdb has only the in-frame clones, and not every one. The sample holds around 55,000 clones, around 94% seen once. Source: CD8+ T cells from peripheral blood mononuclear cells, taken in the third trimester of pregnancy. Receptor source: a female donor with multiple sclerosis, enrolled in a pregnancy study. The CDR3 runs from the conserved cysteine through the conserved F or W.

v_gene	j_gene	CDR3aa
TRBV7-9	TRBJ2-6	CASSLEDGVSGANVLTF
TRBV19	TRBJ2-7	CASSTLAPTGTGVIPRYF
TRBV7-8	TRBJ2-5	CASSLGTEETQYF
TRBV6-6	TRBJ1-5	CASSYLDRGPNQPQHF
TRBV4-3	TRBJ2-3	CASSPDRVLAGEQADTQYF
TRBV5-1	TRBJ2-7	CASSWVTMGAEYEQYF
TRBV28	TRBJ2-5	CASSLSEREVWTQYF
TRBV27	TRBJ2-3	CASSPTPPGYTDTQYF
TRBV25-1	TRBJ2-1	CASRPTGSNEQFF
TRBV6-1	TRBJ2-1	CASSGEDRQQFF
TRBV29-1	TRBJ2-7	CSVSQGSYEQYF
TRBV4-3	TRBJ1-1	CASSQDYRTYTEAFF
TRBV5-1	TRBJ1-2	CASSFGTGGEYGYTF
TRBV7-2	TRBJ2-5	CASSYGGAETQYF
TRBV6-1	TRBJ1-2	CASSEDRALDGYTF
TRBV27	TRBJ2-7	CASSLRLSSYEQYF
TRBV21-1	TRBJ2-5	CASSKLGLTASQETQYF
TRBV7-9	TRBJ2-5	CASSLSTGWETQYF
TRBV21-1	TRBJ1-1	CASSKASPAGRGRPHEAFF
TRBV12-5	TRBJ1-2	CASGLVEVGGSHGYTF
TRBV4-3	TRBJ2-2	CASSQDVPTAENTGELFF
TRBV7-2	TRBJ2-7	CASSYGTGGTYEQYF
TRBV9	TRBJ2-1	CASSVGGGVYNEQFF
TRBV13	TRBJ1-1	CASSPEGVGREAFF
TRBV5-1	TRBJ2-7	CASSRGFGVYEQYF
TRBV12-5	TRBJ2-7	CASGFATGVGEQYF
TRBV28	TRBJ1-1	CASSRTQGKSTEAFF